This section outlines one T cell receptor (beta chain) sequence together with its context. Antigen: not known. CDR1 KGHSH and CDR2 LQKENI come from the germline V gene. Deletions cut 3 bases from V and 0 bases from J, with 8 bases between. CDR3 length equals 15 residues. The sample originates from a study of T cell responses to AZD1222 COVID-19 vaccine. TCRdb's table, derived via immunoSEQ multiplex PCR, lists solely in-frame clones and lacks some. The sample includes about 180,000 clones, roughly 93% of them seen just once. Whole-study findings and limits: Following two doses of AZD1222, Spike-specific TCR breadth and depth rose. The number of AZD1222 recipients seropositive at baseline was only 6 or 7. The study sampled repertoires only after the peak T cell response.

V and J are TRBV18 and TRBJ2-2, with a weak D call TRBD1 (5 bases). The receptor comes from an adult who received the MenACWY meningococcal vaccine as a control. Sample: peripheral blood, taken 28 days after the second dose of the MenACWY control vaccine. This chain's CDR3 is CASSPTGPNTGELFF. The CDR3 DNA is TGTGCCAGCTCACCCACAGGCCCGAACACCGGGGAGCTGTTTTTT.